This is a list of T cell receptor beta chains from one sample in a study of shared clonotypes between healthy human individuals. Repertoires were generated with immunoSEQ multiplex PCR, while TCRdb's copy carries only in-frame clones and drops some. The table records approximately 2,000,000 clones, 85% to 95% of them present only once. The sequencing sample was made of naive CD4+ T cells from PBMCs. These receptors were taken from a man in his late teens or twenties in good health. Some clones in this sample may be carry-over from other donors' samples. Both conserved end residues are part of each CDR3. D genes are given only for firm matches. Rows may omit the clone size; those that give it use once, few, many or a size class.

j_call d_call clone_size v_call cdr3_nt cdr3_aa
TRBJ2-5 TRBD1 - TRBV5-1 TGCGCCAGCAGCTCGACAGGGGGACAAGAGACCCAGTACTTC CASSSTGGQETQYF
TRBJ2-1 TRBD1 - TRBV15 TGTGCCACCAGCACAAAGGCCTCGGGACAGGGATACAATGAGCAGTTCTTC CATSTKASGQGYNEQFF
TRBJ2-1 TRBD2 - TRBV5-1 TGCGCCAGCAGCTTGACGGGACTAGCGGCCAATGAGCAGTTCTTC CASSLTGLAANEQFF
TRBJ2-7 - - TRBV2 TGTGCCAGCAGTGTGCAGGGGACTAACGAGCAGTACTTC CASSVQGTNEQYF
TRBJ2-1 TRBD2 - TRBV28 TGTGCCAGCAGTCCCGGGACTAGCGGGTTCGGTGAGCAGTTCTTC CASSPGTSGFGEQFF
TRBJ2-7 TRBD2 - TRBV7-2 TGTGCCAGCAGCTTAACTAGCGGGTTACGCGAGCAGTACTTC CASSLTSGLREQYF
TRBJ2-7 TRBD2 - TRBV6-1 TGTGCCAGCATATGGGGGGGACTTGGAGCCTACGAGCAGTACTTC CASIWGGLGAYEQYF
TRBJ1-1 - - TRBV28 TGTGCCAGCAGTCTTCTCCCGATAGGGGCTTTCTTT CASSLLPIGAFF
TRBJ2-5 TRBD1 - TRBV5-1 TGCGCCAGCAGCATTCCTGGACAGGGGCAGCAGTACTTC CASSIPGQGQQYF
TRBJ2-7 TRBD1 - TRBV11-3 TGTGCCAGCAGCCGGACAGGCGGGTACGAGCAGTACTTC CASSRTGGYEQYF
TRBJ1-1 - - TRBV28 TGTGCCAGCAGCCCCCGAGGGGCCAACACTGAAGCTTTCTTT CASSPRGANTEAFF
TRBJ2-7 TRBD1 - TRBV29-1 TGCAGCGCTACACCCACAGGGGGCGCTAGCCACGAGCAGTACTTC CSATPTGGASHEQYF
TRBJ2-7 - - TRBV11-2 TGTGCCAGCAGCTTAGGGCCCCGAGGACTCTACGAGCAGTACTTC CASSLGPRGLYEQYF
TRBJ2-3 TRBD2 - TRBV7-9 TGTGCCAGCAGGAGGACTAGCGGGAGGGCCTCGGATACGCAGTATTTT CASRRTSGRASDTQYF
TRBJ1-5 - - TRBV28 TGTGCCAGCAGTTTACTCAGGAGGGAGAGCAATCAGCCCCAGCATTTT CASSLLRRESNQPQHF
TRBJ1-5 - once TRBV6-5 TGTGCCAGCACTCCTACCAGGGGTAACGGGCAGCCCCAGCATTTT CASTPTRGNGQPQHF
TRBJ2-5 - - TRBV15 TGTGCCACCAGCAGAGATAGGGCAGGGGTGCAGACCCAGTACTTC CATSRDRAGVQTQYF
TRBJ2-2 - - TRBV5-1 TGCGCCAGCAGCTGGAGCGCGGTCGACACCGGGGAGCTGTTTTTT CASSWSAVDTGELFF
TRBJ2-2 - - TRBV28 TGTGCCAGCAGGCTCTCGGGGGGCGCGGGCACCGGGGAGCTGTTTTTT CASRLSGGAGTGELFF
TRBJ2-3 TRBD1 once TRBV19 TGTGCCACCACCAACCCCGGGACAGGGAAGGGAGATACGCAGTATTTT CATTNPGTGKGDTQYF
TRBJ2-1 - - TRBV7-9 TGTGCCAGCACCCAGGGGGGGAGTGACTACAATGAGCAGTTCTTC CASTQGGSDYNEQFF
TRBJ2-2 - - TRBV2 TGTGCCAGCAGTGGTGGGCGGAACACCGGGGAGCTGTTTTTT CASSGGRNTGELFF
TRBJ2-5 - - TRBV5-4 TGTGCCAGCAATGTGCACGGAGAGACCCAGTACTTC CASNVHGETQYF
TRBJ2-3 - - TRBV5-4 TGTGCCAGCAGCCTCCCGGGGTCGCGCACAGATACGCAGTATTTT CASSLPGSRTDTQYF
TRBJ1-2 - - TRBV9 TGTGCCAGCAGCGTAGTCGACGGCTCTAGCGGCTACACCTTC CASSVVDGSSGYTF
TRBJ2-3 - - TRBV4-3 TGCGCCAGCAGCCAAGACCGGGACGTGGCGCAGTATTTT CASSQDRDVAQYF
TRBJ1-3 - - TRBV6-6 TGTGCCAGCAATCCGACCGGATACTCTGGAAACACCATATATTTT CASNPTGYSGNTIYF
TRBJ1-1 TRBD1 - TRBV2 TGTGCCGTAACAGGGGAAAAGGACACTGAAGCTTTCTTT CAVTGEKDTEAFF
TRBJ1-5 - - TRBV18 TGTGCCAGCTCATTACAGGGAGAGTATCAGCCCCAGCATTTT CASSLQGEYQPQHF
TRBJ2-1 - - TRBV29-1 TGCAGCGTTGAGGGCACGTACAATGAGCAGTTCTTC CSVEGTYNEQFF
TRBJ2-7 TRBD1 - TRBV6-5 TGTGCCAGCAAAAGGGGACAGGGAGTATACGAGCAGTACTTC CASKRGQGVYEQYF
TRBJ2-1 - - TRBV5-1 TGCGCCAGCAGCCTAGCTACCTCCTACAATGAGCAGTTCTTC CASSLATSYNEQFF
TRBJ1-1 - - TRBV28 TGTGCCAGCACTGGACCATTTTCACCCGCTTTCTTT CASTGPFSPAFF
TRBJ2-7 - - TRBV2 TGTGCCAGCAGTGTACAGGGCTCTCCAGAGTACGAGCAGTACTTC CASSVQGSPEYEQYF
TRBJ1-1 - - TRBV7-2 TGTGCCAGCAGCTTAGTTGGGGGTAACACTGAAGCTTTCTTT CASSLVGGNTEAFF
TRBJ1-1 - few TRBV7-9 TGTGCCAGCAGCTTAAAGGGGGGGAACACTGAAGCTTTCTTT CASSLKGGNTEAFF
TRBJ2-5 - once TRBV5-4 TGTGCCAGCAGCTTGTTTTTTAGCGCTCAAGAGACCCAGTACTTC CASSLFFSAQETQYF
TRBJ1-2 - few TRBV4-1 TGCGCCAGCAGCCAAGAGTTCGGCGCGGACCATGGCTACACCTTC CASSQEFGADHGYTF
TRBJ1-1 - - TRBV19 TGTGCCAGTACGGCTGGGCGGGGCCGAGGGAACACTGAAGCTTTCTTT CASTAGRGRGNTEAFF
TRBJ2-4 TRBD1 - TRBV6-5 TGTGCCAGCAGTCCACGGGACAGGGGTAGAAACATTCAGTACTTC CASSPRDRGRNIQYF
TRBJ1-4 TRBD1 - TRBV7-9 TGTGCCAGCAGCTTGGGACAGGGATTTAATGAAAAACTGTTTTTT CASSLGQGFNEKLFF
TRBJ2-7 TRBD2 - TRBV7-2 TGTGCCAGCAGCTTAGCGATTAGCGGGAACCCCTACGAGCAGTACTTC CASSLAISGNPYEQYF
TRBJ1-5 - - TRBV6-1 TGTGCCAGCAGAGCCACGCAGAACAATCAGCCCCAGCATTTT CASRATQNNQPQHF
TRBJ1-1 TRBD1 - TRBV6-5 TGTGCCAGCGGGGCCAGGGGGCTGACTGAAGCTTTCTTT CASGARGLTEAFF